This is a list of T cell receptor beta chains from one sample in a study of PD-1 blockade in classical Hodgkin lymphoma. Libraries were prepared by immunoSEQ multiplex PCR; TCRdb keeps only in-frame clonotypes and omits some of them. The data contain some 100,000 clones, 85% to 95% of them singletons. The sequences come from peripheral blood mononuclear cells (PBMCs), collected before the fourth cycle of nivolumab. The origin of the receptors is a human donor with classical Hodgkin lymphoma. Each CDR3 is given with its conserved first and last residue. Part of the rows lack a size; the others show once, few, many or a class for expanded clones.

J gene: TRBJ2-7; V gene: TRBV6-1; clone size: -; CDR3 protein: CASSAHSPGYEQYF
J gene: TRBJ1-3; V gene: TRBV5-6; clone size: -; CDR3 protein: CASSLYLIGTGNTIYF
J gene: TRBJ2-7; V gene: TRBV27; clone size: -; CDR3 protein: CASSEIGLAGYEQYF
J gene: TRBJ1-5; V gene: TRBV6-5; clone size: -; CDR3 protein: CASRRGQGFNQPQHF
J gene: TRBJ2-1; V gene: TRBV6-6; clone size: few; CDR3 protein: CASSYLTGNEQFF
J gene: TRBJ1-4; V gene: TRBV28; clone size: -; CDR3 protein: CASSFSSGATNEKLFF
J gene: TRBJ1-5; V gene: TRBV7-8; clone size: -; CDR3 protein: CASSHKNRQTSNQPQHF
J gene: TRBJ2-2; V gene: TRBV9; clone size: -; CDR3 protein: CASSARDTGELFF
J gene: TRBJ2-7; V gene: TRBV6-6; clone size: -; CDR3 protein: CASSFPRGAPSYEQYF
J gene: TRBJ2-7; V gene: TRBV21-1; clone size: once; CDR3 protein: CASSSPGEGDTTSYEQYF
J gene: TRBJ1-5; V gene: TRBV11-2; clone size: -; CDR3 protein: CASSLADQPQHF
J gene: TRBJ2-1; V gene: TRBV10-3; clone size: -; CDR3 protein: CAISGGGRGKWEQFF
J gene: TRBJ2-3; V gene: TRBV28; clone size: -; CDR3 protein: CASSLRSLRDRTDTQYF
J gene: TRBJ2-1; V gene: TRBV9; clone size: -; CDR3 protein: CASSVDVGEVYNEQFF
J gene: TRBJ2-1; V gene: TRBV2; clone size: once; CDR3 protein: CASSVQAGKVVEQFF
J gene: TRBJ2-6; V gene: TRBV18; clone size: -; CDR3 protein: CASSPPVGRSGANVLTF
J gene: TRBJ2-7; V gene: TRBV13; clone size: once; CDR3 protein: CASSLDTYEQYF
J gene: TRBJ1-1; V gene: TRBV27; clone size: -; CDR3 protein: CASSSRQGGPNTEAFF
J gene: TRBJ1-3; V gene: TRBV28; clone size: -; CDR3 protein: CASSHRISGNTIYF
J gene: TRBJ1-1; V gene: TRBV11-2; clone size: -; CDR3 protein: CASRGGPMNTEAFF
J gene: TRBJ2-3; V gene: TRBV5-4; clone size: -; CDR3 protein: CASSPGLVERTDTQYF
J gene: TRBJ2-7; V gene: TRBV5-1; clone size: -; CDR3 protein: CASSLEAGGLYEQYF
J gene: TRBJ1-4; V gene: TRBV6-1; clone size: -; CDR3 protein: CASSESQGVGEKLFF
J gene: TRBJ2-2; V gene: TRBV19; clone size: once; CDR3 protein: CASRALAGDEELFF
J gene: TRBJ1-2; V gene: TRBV5-1; clone size: -; CDR3 protein: CASSPSSVYGYTF
J gene: TRBJ2-7; V gene: TRBV11-2; clone size: -; CDR3 protein: CASSPGNYEQYF
J gene: TRBJ2-7; V gene: TRBV29-1; clone size: -; CDR3 protein: CSVGAYEQYF
J gene: TRBJ1-1; V gene: TRBV2; clone size: -; CDR3 protein: CASRDRENTEAFF
J gene: TRBJ1-2; V gene: TRBV7-3; clone size: -; CDR3 protein: CASSPGPGGPGGSNYGYTF
J gene: TRBJ2-1; V gene: TRBV27; clone size: -; CDR3 protein: CASSPPGQGAFRQFF
J gene: TRBJ2-7; V gene: TRBV20-1; clone size: -; CDR3 protein: CSATHYEQYF
J gene: TRBJ2-7; V gene: TRBV5-5; clone size: -; CDR3 protein: CASSLASEQYF
J gene: TRBJ2-3; V gene: TRBV5-1; clone size: -; CDR3 protein: CASSPSTSGRAWGSTDTQYF
J gene: TRBJ2-6; V gene: TRBV5-1; clone size: -; CDR3 protein: CASSLAQEGPGANVLTF
J gene: TRBJ2-5; V gene: TRBV27; clone size: -; CDR3 protein: CASSIRAGRETQYF
J gene: TRBJ2-5; V gene: TRBV5-1; clone size: -; CDR3 protein: CASSFFQSGGETQYF
J gene: TRBJ2-5; V gene: TRBV30; clone size: -; CDR3 protein: CAFRQGRIVTQYF
J gene: TRBJ2-1; V gene: TRBV15; clone size: -; CDR3 protein: CATSRDGIRTGANEQFF
J gene: TRBJ1-5; V gene: TRBV27; clone size: -; CDR3 protein: CASSWDSNNQPQHF